This TCR beta chain was found in a study of blood T cell repertoires in COVID-19. Study as a whole: Spain, Italy and the United States supplied samples that represented acute and convalescent COVID-19. The cDNA or gDNA used as material had been derived from T cells, B-cell-depleted T cells, or PBMCs.

Germline values: CDR1 SGHAT, CDR2 FQNNGV. The CDR3 loop spans 13 amino acids. V was clipped by 5 bases and J by 7 bases, with 14 bases between them. The authors' processing: Amplification of reference gene primers was used by the study to estimate nucleated cell counts. The table came from immunoSEQ multiplex PCR; TCRdb's copy has only in-frame clones and leaves some out. That table supplies the V and J calls and clone size; D and trimming were determined from the DNA. The sample has around 60,000 clones; 60% to 75% are singletons. The sequencing sample was made of peripheral blood. The sequence was obtained from a woman of 80 years or more with acute or convalescent COVID-19. This chain links TRBV11-2 with TRBJ2-5; no firm D call. The CDR3 reads CASSPNAVGTQYF. The CDR3 nucleotides are TGTGCCAGCAGCCCTAATGCGGTTGGGACCCAGTACTTC.